This TCR beta chain is drawn from a study of blood T cell repertoires in COVID-19 (dated by TCRdb to about 2020). Context from the whole study: Collaborator samples came from the United States, Italy and Spain and covered acute and convalescent phases of COVID-19. The prospective study material was composed of cDNA or gDNA derived from T cells, B-cell-depleted T cells, or PBMCs. Deeply sampled blood TCRbeta repertoires from subjects exposed to, actively infected with, or recovered from COVID-19 were included in the dataset. The repertoires were released in a freely available public database intended as a resource for research on the immune response to SARS-CoV-2. Samples came from the ongoing ImmuneRACE study (first 160 participants) plus 1,254 subjects from 6 global collaborators. Nearly every sample came with metadata listing a de-identified subject ID, COVID-19 status, age in years and sex. HLA class I and class II types, where available, came from metadata supplied by the sample provider rather than from assay-based typing. What the research found in general, with its limitations: The quantity of clinical and demographic metadata differed by source and by participant and was supplied without curation.

The immunoSEQ Assay, a bias-controlled multiplex PCR, was used to amplify TCRbeta CDR3 regions from genomic DNA. As for the authors' bioinformatics: Nucleated cell counts per sample were estimated from amplification of reference gene primers within the assay. To quantify the absolute abundance of each unique TCRbeta CDR3 rearrangement, sequence reads were collapsed and filtered. For each sample, productive Simpson clonality was calculated as the square root of Simpson's diversity index across productive rearrangements. TCRdb stores this immuneACCESS table with in-frame sequences only. Part of the clones is absent; in the studies checked, under half of the shortfall reflects unresolved V genes, and no reason is known for the rest. D and trimming were read from the DNA, whereas the V and J calls and clone size are those reported in that table. Across this sample there are approximately 110,000 clones, with approximately 80% seen only once. The ten largest clonotypes hold around 8% of the sample.

Whole blood was collected in K2EDTA tubes by collaborating institutions according to the institutions' own protocols. Collaborator samples were shipped for TCRbeta analysis as frozen whole blood, isolated PBMCs, or DNA extracted from either sample type. This clone appeared a single time. What antigen it recognizes has not been identified. One base away there is no much larger clone; base qualities are not given. This TCR came from an elderly woman with active or convalescent COVID-19. Sample: peripheral blood.

In nucleotides, the sequence is TGTGCCAGCAGTTTATCCGGGACTAGCGGAGGGACCCAGTACTTC. Its coded protein is CASSLSGTSGGTQYF. This chain is built from TRBV27 and TRBJ2-5; 11 junctional bases match TRBD2. Germline trimming: 0 bases from V, 7 bases from J; junction bases outside gene matches: 4. CDR3 length: 15 amino acids, cysteine to phenylalanine. CDR3 DNA is the only sequence kept; it has 45 bases, read in frame from the first base. Via the germline V gene (reference sequence), CDR1 is MNHEY and CDR2 SMNVEV.